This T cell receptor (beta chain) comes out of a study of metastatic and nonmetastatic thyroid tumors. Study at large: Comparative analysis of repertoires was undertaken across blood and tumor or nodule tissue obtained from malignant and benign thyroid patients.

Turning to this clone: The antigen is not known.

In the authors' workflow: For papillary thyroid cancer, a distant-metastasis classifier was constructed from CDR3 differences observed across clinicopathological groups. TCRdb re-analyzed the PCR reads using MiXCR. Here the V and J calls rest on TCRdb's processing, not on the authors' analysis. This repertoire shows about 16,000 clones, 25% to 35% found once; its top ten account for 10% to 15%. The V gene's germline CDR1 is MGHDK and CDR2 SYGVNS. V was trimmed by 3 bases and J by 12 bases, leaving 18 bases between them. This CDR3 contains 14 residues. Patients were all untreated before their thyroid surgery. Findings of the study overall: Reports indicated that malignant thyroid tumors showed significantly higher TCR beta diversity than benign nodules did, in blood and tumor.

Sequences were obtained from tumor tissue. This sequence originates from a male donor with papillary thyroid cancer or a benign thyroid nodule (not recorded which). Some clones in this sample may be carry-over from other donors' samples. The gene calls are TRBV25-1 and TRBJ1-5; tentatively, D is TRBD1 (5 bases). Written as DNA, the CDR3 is TGTGCCAGCAGTGACAGTCGGGGCGACGGGGGCCAGCATTTT. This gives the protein CASSDSRGDGGQHF.